Included here is one T cell receptor beta chain sequence, with context. Antigen unknown. The sample belongs to a study of cytomegalovirus exposure and HLA in healthy donors. V was pared by 4 bases and J by 6 bases, with 11 bases of the junction left unmatched. The germline V gene has CDR1 MNHNS and CDR2 SASEGT. The CDR3 length is 15 residues. Findings and limits, study-wide: TCR beta V- and J-gene trimming was later associated with a missense DCLRE1C variant. It was reportedly the case that the classifier diagnosed cytomegalovirus status with high specificity and sensitivity. Exclusion applied to some V segments, including TRBV6-2 and TRBV6-3, as they were indistinguishable.

Amplification used 60 Vbeta primers and 13 Jbeta primers. Method: immunoSEQ multiplex PCR; TCRdb's copy keeps in-frame clones and lacks some. The table records under 200,000 clones, about 77% of them present only once. Sequenced input: PBMCs. The rearrangement joins TRBV6-1 to TRBJ1-1; 7 bases line up with TRBD1. This TCR came from a young man in good health and CMV-seronegative. CDR3 sequence reads: CASSGTGFFYPEAFF. The CDR3 coding sequence is TGTGCCAGCAGTGGGACAGGCTTCTTTTACCCTGAAGCTTTCTTT.